This T cell receptor (beta chain) originates from a study of tumor and adjacent non-tumor tissue in lung cancer. Study overall: The cohort had around twelve adenocarcinoma, a couple of squamous cell and 1 small cell patients. The patients, around 9 men and roughly 5 women, were about 31 to 76 with stage I to III disease. Each sample yielded 3.5 million to 4.5 million productive TCRbeta reads on average. Study-level findings and limits: Tumor repertoires had a smaller top 100 clone share than normal lung.

The template was RNA from unsorted bulk tissue. The normal lung tissue was taken more than 3 cm from the tumor edge. Three rounds of nested PCR, following a modified ARM-PCR protocol, produced the TCRbeta library. TCRdb redid the calling of the multiplex PCR reads with MiXCR, one entry per CDR3 protein. The data hold some 100,000 distinct CDR3 sequences, with over 55% observed a single time. Germline V lookup: CDR1 LNHDA, CDR2 SQIVND (reference sequence). The CDR3 is made up of 13 amino acids, end residues included. Points on this clonotype: Its antigen is still unknown. It is unclear where the CDR3 begins or ends on the DNA, so no DNA is shown, and the CDR3 is as TCRdb lists it.

The chain couples TRBV19 to TRBJ2-2. Sequenced input: distant non-tumor lung tissue. The clonotype was recovered from a man younger than 45 with non-small cell lung cancer. The CDR3 reads CASSNFGAGELFF.